This TCR beta chain was identified during a study of metastatic and nonmetastatic thyroid tumors. Study-wide results and limits: In blood and tumor, TCR beta diversity was reportedly significantly higher in malignant thyroid tumors than in benign nodules.

Authors' analysis steps: The study took CDR3 differences across clinicopathological groups and made a distant-metastasis classifier for papillary thyroid cancer from them. TCRdb re-called the PCR reads with MiXCR. TCRdb assigned the V and J calls; the authors' analysis was not used. The sample carries 34,000 or so clones, about 18% recorded once. All patients were untreated before thyroid surgery. In this sample, this clone turned up a few times. Its cognate antigen is unknown. The length of the CDR3 is 11 residues. V dropped 2 bases and J dropped 9 bases, with 7 bases sitting between them. Germline CDR1 MNHNS, CDR2 SASEGT.

This chain joins TRBV6-1 and TRBJ1-1; D remains unclear. Sequenced material: blood. This receptor was identified in a female donor with papillary thyroid cancer or a benign thyroid nodule (not recorded which). Some clones in this sample may be carry-over from other donors' samples. The CDR3 sequence is CASSERTKAFF. CDR3 DNA sequence: TGTGCCAGCAGTGAAAGGACTAAAGCTTTCTTT.